The 24 T cell receptor beta chains in this list originate from one sample, sequenced in a study of read filtering for tumor transcriptome and immune sequencing. From around 0.4 ug of RNA, a library with molecular barcoded alpha/delta and beta/gamma adaptors was made. TCRdb re-derived calls from the reads in MiXCR, one entry per CDR3 protein. The repertoire holds 50,000 to 65,000 distinct CDR3 sequences, with roughly 19% as singletons. The sequencing input was a population of CD138-negative cells sorted from bone marrow. Source of these receptors: a donor at least 40 years old with multiple myeloma.

This clonotype has a count of ten or more. This chain connects TRBV5-8 to TRBJ1-6; D is uncertain. CDR1 is SGHTS and CDR2 is YDEGEE in the germline V gene. Trimming took 1 base from V and 0 from J, leaving 17 bases between them. The CDR3 consists of 19 residues. This chain's CDR3 is CASSLNFGDPGSYNSPLHF. CDR3 nucleotide sequence: TGTGCCAGCAGCTTGAATTTCGGGGATCCCGGCTCCTATAATTCACCCCTCCACTTT.

This clonotype was seen repeatedly, ten times or more. This rearrangement joins TRBV20-1 to TRBJ2-7; TRBD1 matches at 12 bases. The CDR3 covers 14 residues. V shed 6 bases, J shed 3 bases, and the junction held 6 bases outside the gene matches. The germline V gene has CDR1 DFQATT and CDR2 SNEGSKA (reference sequence). The CDR3 region has the DNA TGCAGTGCCACCGGGACAGGGGGCTTCTACGAGCAGTACTTC. Its protein is CSATGTGGFYEQYF.

This clonotype was counted ten times or more. This chain connects TRBV3-1 to TRBJ2-5; D remains unclear. In germline, CDR1 is LGHDT, CDR2 YNNKEL (reference sequence). Trimming left V 0 bases short and J 5 bases short, with 16 bases between. The CDR3 runs 16 residues. The CDR3 region has the DNA TGTGCCAGCAGCCAAGAACTGACTGCTGCCGGCGAGACCCAGTACTTC. It encodes CASSQELTAAGETQYF.

This clonotype was observed a handful of times. The chain links TRBV29-1 to TRBJ2-2; D call uncertain. This CDR3 has 15 residues. Germline loops: CDR1 SQVTM, CDR2 ANQGSEA. Deletions cut 1 base from V and 0 bases from J, with 9 bases between. The CDR3 here is CSVEVTATNTGELFF. The CDR3, as DNA: TGCAGCGTTGAAGTTACAGCCACGAACACCGGGGAGCTGTTTTTT.

Concerning this clonotype: It may be a read error: a sequence one base away is much more abundant. In DNA, the CDR3 is TGTGCCAGCAGTTCGACTTGGAGCCCAGATACGCAGTATTTT. This translates into CASSSTWSPDTQYF. The chain joins TRBV27 to TRBJ2-3; no clear D gene. The CDR3 runs to 14 residues. Deletions cut 4 bases from V and 4 bases from J, with 12 bases between. Germline values: CDR1 MNHEY, CDR2 SMNVEV (reference sequence).

This clonotype came up a few times. V and J are TRBV18 and TRBJ2-3, with D perhaps TRBD2 (5 bases). Germline lookup yields CDR1 KGHSH and CDR2 LQKENI. CDR3 size: 15 residues. V shed 3 bases and J shed 1 base, with 11 bases lying between them. The CDR3 here is CASSPIGSGTDTQYF. In DNA, the CDR3 is TGTGCCAGCTCACCCATCGGTAGCGGCACAGATACGCAGTATTTT.

This clonotype is a singleton in its sample. Since a much larger clone is just one base distant, this may be a read error. This rearrangement joins TRBV5-5 to TRBJ2-2; D perhaps matches TRBD2 (6 bases). Germline CDR1 reads SGHKS; CDR2 reads YYEKEE (reference sequence). The CDR3 runs to 16 residues. V was cut by 2 bases and J by 3 bases, with 14 bases left in between. CDR3 DNA sequence: TGTGCCAGCAGCTTCCGGGGGTGTGGGGACACCGGGGAGCTGTTTTTT. Residues: CASSFRGCGDTGELFF.

This clonotype was found many times. The chain couples TRBV28 to TRBJ2-7; 10 bases are a match to TRBD1. The CDR3 has 14 amino acids. Germline V gene data show CDR1 as MDHEN and CDR2 as SYDVKM. The V gene end was trimmed by 7 bases and the J gene end by 2 bases; junction bases not matched to a gene: 5. The CDR3 spells CASTGTGEAYEQYF. The CDR3 bases are TGTGCCAGCACGGGGACAGGGGAAGCCTACGAGCAGTACTTC.

In this sample, this clonotype turned up many times. The chain joins TRBV5-4 to TRBJ2-7; 9 bases align to TRBD1. V was clipped by 4 bases and J by 5 bases; unmatched bases: 7. CDR3 size: 14 residues. Germline V gene lookup returns CDR1 SGHNT and CDR2 YYREEE (reference sequence). CDR3 amino acids: CASSGITGGNEQYF. In DNA form, the CDR3 reads TGTGCCAGCAGCGGAATTACAGGGGGCAACGAGCAGTACTTC.

This clonotype was observed many times. The rearrangement links TRBV4-1 to TRBJ2-2; D call uncertain. Per germline, CDR1 MGHRA and CDR2 YSYEKL. The V end lost 5 bases, the J end lost 0 bases, and 19 bases lay between the germline ends. This CDR3 region has 18 residues. CDR3 region: CASSLKAPQFANTGELFF. As DNA, the CDR3 is TGCGCCAGCAGCTTGAAGGCCCCTCAGTTCGCGAACACCGGGGAGCTGTTTTTT.

This clonotype turned up a few times. The J gene is TRBJ2-2, the V gene TRBV12-3 or TRBV12-4, with TRBD2 matching 10 bases. This CDR3 contains 15 residues. V shed 8 bases and J 3 bases; nucleotides not matched to a gene: 6. CDR3 protein: CASGGTSVYTGELFF. CDR3 in DNA: TGTGCCAGCGGTGGGACTAGCGTTTACACCGGGGAGCTGTTTTTT.

This clonotype was recorded at least ten times. The V gene is TRBV30, the J gene TRBJ1-2; unclear D gene. Germline V CDR1 and CDR2: GTSNPN, SVGIG (reference sequence). V gave up 1 base and J gave up 4 bases, with 13 bases separating them. CDR3 size: 14 residues. The CDR3 protein is CAWSESVSGYGYTF. Written as DNA, the CDR3 is TGTGCCTGGAGTGAGAGCGTCAGTGGCTATGGCTACACCTTC.

This clonotype was found many times. The J gene is TRBJ1-1, the V gene TRBV27; 8 bases match TRBD1. Germline CDR1 is MNHEY and CDR2 is SMNVEV (reference sequence). The junction had 4 bases not matched to a gene; V was cut back by 0 bases and J by 4 bases. This CDR3 has 15 residues. CDR3 amino acids: CASSLSRQGATEAFF. DNA for the CDR3: TGTGCCAGCAGTTTATCAAGGCAGGGGGCCACTGAAGCTTTCTTT.

This clonotype was detected only a few times. The gene calls are TRBV29-1 and TRBJ1-2, with D perhaps TRBD1 (6 bases). V shed 3 bases and J shed 4 bases, with 12 bases lying between them. Germline V gene sequence: CDR1 SQVTM, CDR2 ANQGSEA. The CDR3 is made up of 13 amino acids. The CDR3 sequence is CSVEAGQSYGYTF. The CDR3 DNA reads as TGCAGCGTTGAGGCTGGACAGAGCTATGGCTACACCTTC. Combining the CDR3 with reference TRBV29-1 and TRBJ1-2 gives the whole variable domain SAVISQKPSRDICQRGTSLTIQCQVDSQVTMMFWYRQQPGQSLTLIATANQGSEATYESGFVIDKFPISRPNLTFSTLTVSNMSPEDSSIYLCSVEAGQSYGYTFGSGTRLTVV.

The CDR3 DNA follows: TGTGCCAGCACTCCGAGGGAGAACACTGAAGCTTTCTTT. Residues: CASTPRENTEAFF. The chain combines TRBV2 with TRBJ1-1; D is ambiguous. This CDR3 spans 13 amino acids. V gave up 7 bases and J gave up 1 base, with 10 bases separating them. Germline-derived CDR1 and CDR2 are SNHLY and FYNNEI.

The chain couples TRBV5-1 to TRBJ2-3; tentative D call: TRBD2 (5 bases). This CDR3 is built from 14 residues. Germline V gene sequence: CDR1 SGHRS, CDR2 YFSETQ. The V end lost 0 bases, the J end lost 5 bases, and 10 bases lay between the germline ends. This chain's CDR3 is CASSLDSAGDTQYF. In DNA, the CDR3 is TGCGCCAGCAGCTTGGACTCTGCGGGAGATACGCAGTATTTT.

The sample holds many counts of this clonotype. The genes are TRBV2 and TRBJ2-3; a weak D match, TRBD2 (6 bases). The V gene's germline CDR1 is SNHLY and CDR2 FYNNEI. The CDR3 runs to 16 residues. V was cut by 7 bases and J by 1 base, with 18 bases left in between. The CDR3 DNA sequence: TGTGCCAGCAATGGGGGGTCCGGGTTACGCACAGATACGCAGTATTTT. It encodes CASNGGSGLRTDTQYF. Complete variable domain (other parts from reference TRBV2 and TRBJ2-3): EPEVTQTPSHQVTQMGQEVILRCVPISNHLYFYWYRQILGQKVEFLVSFYNNEISEKSEIFDDQFSVERPDGSNFTLKIRSTKLEDSAMYFCASNGGSGLRTDTQYFGPGTRLTVL.

The V and J genes are TRBV6-5 and TRBJ1-3; D is uncertain. The CDR3 loop spans 13 amino acids. V was shortened by 6 bases and J by 0 bases, with 6 bases between the two germline ends. Germline V lookup: CDR1 MNHEY, CDR2 SVGAGI. The DNA for the CDR3 is TGTGCCAGCAGGGATAACTCTGGAAACACCATATATTTT. This encodes CASRDNSGNTIYF.

Many counts were recorded for this clonotype. J is TRBJ2-7 and V is TRBV20-1, with D perhaps TRBD1 or TRBD2 (5 bases each). The V gene's germline CDR1 is DFQATT and CDR2 SNEGSKA (reference sequence). Trimming shortened V by 0 bases and J by 12 bases, and 15 bases separated the two germline ends. The CDR3 is made up of 12 amino acids. The CDR3 here is CSARDLRGALYF. The CDR3 region has the DNA TGCAGTGCTAGAGATCTGAGGGGAGCCCTGTACTTC.

This clonotype appeared many times. This chain uses TRBV6-2 or TRBV6-3 with TRBJ2-5, with 9 bases matching TRBD2. This CDR3 contains 15 residues. CDR1 is MNHEY and CDR2 is SVGEGT in the germline V gene. V was pared by 1 base and J by 5 bases, with 5 bases of the junction left unmatched. Here the CDR3 reads CASSYWREGRETQYF. The CDR3 DNA reads TGTGCCAGCAGTTACTGGCGGGAGGGCCGCGAGACCCAGTACTTC.

Worth noting for this clonotype: This CDR3 fails to terminate in the conserved phenylalanine or tryptophan, so it likely reflects a read error. The V gene is TRBV13, the J gene TRBJ1-1; D possibly corresponds to TRBD1 (5 bases). Trimming pared 3 bases from V and 5 bases from J, leaving 10 bases between. This CDR3 region has 13 residues. Germline CDR1 is PRHDT and CDR2 is FYEKMQ (reference sequence). The CDR3 here is CASSLRPGTEAFY. DNA for the CDR3: TGTGCCAGCAGCTTGAGACCAGGGACTGAAGCTTTCTAT.

The chain is built from TRBV20-1 and TRBJ2-1, with 8 bases lining up with TRBD2. The CDR3 sequence is 17 residues long. The V segment lost 6 bases and the J segment 0 bases; nucleotides outside the gene matches: 13. Germline-derived CDR1 and CDR2 are DFQATT and SNEGSKA (reference sequence). CDR3 coding DNA: TGCAGTGCCCTCACGGCGGGAGGTATAGGCTCCTACAATGAGCAGTTCTTC. This translates into CSALTAGGIGSYNEQFF.

This clonotype appeared many times. This chain links TRBV20-1 with TRBJ1-1; no clear D gene. The CDR3 extends over 15 amino acids. Germline-derived CDR1 and CDR2 are DFQATT and SNEGSKA (reference sequence). V lost 0 bases to trimming and J lost 0 bases, with 11 bases between them. This CDR3 reads CSARDPAGMNTEAFF. The CDR3 DNA reads as TGCAGTGCTAGAGATCCAGCAGGAATGAACACTGAAGCTTTCTTT.

A remark on this clonotype: A much larger clone is a single base away; this may be a read error. J is TRBJ1-5 and V is TRBV6-6; D remains ambiguous. V was cut by 7 bases and J by 4 bases, with 14 bases left in between. The CDR3 covers 14 residues. The germline CDR1 and CDR2 sequences are MNHNY and SVGAGI (reference sequence). In DNA form, the CDR3 reads TGTGCCAGCACCCCCGACATTCTTAATCAGCCCCAGCATTTT. As protein: CASTPDILNQPQHF.